This T cell receptor beta chain was retrieved from a study of cytomegalovirus exposure and HLA in healthy donors. Study findings and constraints: Most of the TCR beta V segments (in an earlier analysis) were productive either about 87% or about 30% of the time. Within a later analysis, the majority of CMV-associated TCR beta chains appeared HLA-restricted.

With regard to this clone: Its antigen is not identified.

Primers: 60 Vbeta forward and 13 Jbeta reverse. In the authors' workflow: Later work found roughly 80 million unique TCR beta chains, with some 11 million shared. Profiling relied on immunoSEQ multiplex PCR, and the TCRdb table lists in-frame clones only, not all of them. The V and J calls and clone size are taken from that table; D and trimming were inferred from the DNA. The repertoire holds 150,000 to 200,000 clones, with 75% to 90% as singletons. This CDR3 region has 15 residues. J lost 3 bases, V lost 4 bases, and 4 bases had no gene match. In germline, CDR1 is LGHNA, CDR2 YNFKEQ. The receptor comes from a girl aged 2 to 10 in good health and CMV-seropositive. V and J are TRBV4-2 and TRBJ2-1; 9 bases line up with TRBD2. Material for sequencing was PBMCs. CDR3: CASSPGLALYNEQFF. The CDR3 coding sequence is TGTGCCAGCAGCCCGGGACTAGCTCTCTACAATGAGCAGTTCTTC.